This T cell receptor beta chain was found in a study of glioma-infiltrating T cells. TCR alpha and beta CDR3 regions were amplified from RNA using iRepertoire nested multiplex PCR. Input was about 100-450 ng of tissue mRNA or PBMC total RNA. TCRdb re-called the multiplex PCR reads with MiXCR, one entry per CDR3 protein. This table holds about 93,000 distinct CDR3 sequences, roughly 37% found once. The length of the CDR3 is 16 residues. Germline V gene data show CDR1 as LGHNA and CDR2 as YNFKEQ. V lost 1 base, J lost 13 bases, and 13 bases stayed unmatched. The sequenced sample was glioma tissue, nonneoplastic brain tissue, or PBMCs (not recorded which). The sequence came from a human donor with low-grade glioma or glioblastoma, undergoing nonglioma brain surgery, or in good health (not recorded which). The chain carries TRBV4-2 and TRBJ2-1; 10 nucleotides agree with TRBD2. CDR3 sequence reads: CASSQVLGTSVRDQFF. CDR3 nucleotides: TGTGCCAGCAGCCAAGTGCTCGGGACTAGCGTCCGCGATCAGTTCTTC.